This T cell receptor beta chain was captured in a study of post-analysis software for immune sequencing data. Study-level results: Under F measure analysis, samples from one preparation batch co-clustered strongly. Five TRBV segments were significantly more frequent in patients than in controls. TRBV5-6, TRBV5-1 and TRBV20-1 were among these segments.

Points on this clonotype: Its antigen is unidentified.

V lost 2 bases, J lost 1 base, and 11 bases lay in between. The CDR3 is 15 amino acids. Germline-derived CDR1 and CDR2 are LGHDT and YNNKEL (reference sequence). Unique molecular identifiers were present in the TCR beta cDNA libraries. TCRdb reprocessed the PCR reads with MiXCR, giving one entry per CDR3 protein. The data show 700,000 to 800,000 distinct CDR3 sequences, 25% to 30% seen once. The source is a girl aged 5-17 years with multiple sclerosis. Sequencing input: blood. The chain has TRBV3-1 and TRBJ2-5; D gene unclear. CDR3 in amino acids: CASSQRESFQETQYF. The CDR3 nucleotides read TGTGCCAGCAGCCAAAGGGAATCCTTCCAAGAGACCCAGTACTTC.